Shown below are 11 T cell receptor beta chains from a single sample sequenced in a study of blood T cells in healthy people across ages (dated by TCRdb to the mid-2010s). The library was produced with 5' RACE. Instrument on record: Illumina HiSeq 2500. The second PCR ran for about 6 to 12 cycles and used a J-beta primer mix along with a sample-barcoded 5' primer. Clones were called with MiXCR by TCRdb after fastp trimmed the public reads at Q25, and only in-frame beta chains were retained. Merged by CDR3 protein, the rows form single entries marked with the most common genes and DNA. The sample yields more than 650,000 distinct CDR3 sequences; 20% to 25% were counted once. The top ten constitute roughly 22% of the sample. Sequencing was done on a sample of blood. The receptors here all came from a man between 65 and 85 years old in good health.

The table lists this clonotype with a few counts. The genes are TRBV4-1 and TRBJ2-5; 11 nucleotides agree with TRBD1. Germline assignment: CDR1 MGHRA and CDR2 YSYEKL. V lost 1 base, J lost 4 bases, and 8 bases stayed unmatched. The CDR3 contains 17 residues. CDR3: CASSQVGTDRGPETQYF. CDR3 in DNA: TGCGCCAGCAGCCAAGTGGGCACGGACAGGGGGCCAGAGACCCAGTACTTC.

V usage is TRBV12-3 or TRBV12-4 and J usage is TRBJ1-1, with D possibly matching TRBD1 (5 bases). The CDR3 sequence is 16 residues long. With 7 bases removed from V and 3 bases from J, the gap between germline ends came to 21 bases. The CDR3 is CASTHSQGGRDTEAFF. The CDR3 DNA sequence: TGTGCCAGCACTCACTCCCAGGGCGGTAGGGACACTGAAGCTTTCTTT.

This clonotype was counted only a few times. The chain employs TRBV5-6 and TRBJ1-2, with 7 bases that match TRBD1. CDR3 length: 14 amino acids. The germline V gene encodes CDR1 SGHDT and CDR2 YYEEEE. Trimming removed 2 bases from V and 3 bases from J; junction bases left unmatched: 4. CDR3: CASSFGQADYGYTF. The DNA of the CDR3 is TGTGCCAGCAGCTTCGGACAGGCGGACTATGGCTACACCTTC. The whole variable domain, remainder taken from reference TRBV5-6 and TRBJ1-2, is DAGVTQSPTHLIKTRGQQVTLRCSPKSGHDTVSWYQQALGQGPQFIFQYYEEEERQRGNFPDRFSGHQFPNYSSELNVNALLLGDSALYLCASSFGQADYGYTFGSGTRLTVV.

V gene TRBV5-1 combines with J gene TRBJ2-7, with D hard to call. CDR3 length equals 15 residues. V was pared by 4 bases and J by 6 bases, with 20 bases between. Germline assignment: CDR1 SGHRS and CDR2 YFSETQ. The CDR3 DNA reads as TGCGCCAGCAGCACTGGCCCAGGCCTCTCCGGCGAGCAGTACGTC. It specifies CASSTGPGLSGEQYV.

This clonotype was found a few times. A junction boundary mismatches the germline segment, possibly from a read error. The chain is built from TRBV6-6 and TRBJ2-2; D is undetermined. The CDR3 has 12 amino acids. CDR1 and CDR2 from the germline V gene are MNHNY and SVGAGI (reference sequence). The DNA of the CDR3 is TGCGCCACCCTTGGGGTAGCCGGGGAGCTGTTTTTT. Translating gives CATLGVAGELFF.

This clonotype was seen a few times. This chain connects TRBV20-1 to TRBJ2-2, with D unclear. Germline values: CDR1 DFQATT, CDR2 SNEGSKA (reference sequence). CDR3 size: 14 residues. V lost 3 bases and J lost 0, with 8 bases in between. The CDR3 region is CSASSISNTGELFF. As DNA, the CDR3 is TGCAGTGCTAGTTCCATTTCGAACACCGGGGAGCTGTTTTTT.

The chain links TRBV18 to TRBJ2-5, with a weak D call TRBD2 (5 bases). Near its end, the DNA agrees better with TRBJ2-1, so the J call may be wrong. Germline CDR1 KGHSH, CDR2 LQKENI. The CDR3 is 16 amino acids. Written as DNA, the CDR3 is TGTGCCAGCTCACCACCGGTCCGCCCGGGATACAATGAGCAGTTCTTC. It codes for CASSPPVRPGYNEQFF.

This clonotype turned up a few times. The rearrangement uses TRBV19 and TRBJ2-3; 7 bases line up with TRBD2. Germline V lookup: CDR1 LNHDA, CDR2 SQIVND (reference sequence). CDR3 size: 16 residues. Trimming cost V 3 bases and J 1 base; bases outside gene matches: 7. The CDR3 DNA follows: TGTGCCAGTAGTATGGGGGGGAGAATCGGCACAGATACGCAGTATTTT. As protein: CASSMGGRIGTDTQYF.

This clonotype was counted a few times. The rearrangement links TRBV20-1 to TRBJ2-7; the match to TRBD2 covers 8 bases. The trim removed 5 bases at V and 4 bases at J, leaving 13 bases unmatched. The CDR3 covers 15 residues. Per the germline V gene, CDR1 is DFQATT and CDR2 is SNEGSKA (reference sequence). CDR3 nucleotides: TGCAGTGCTCTCCTCGGGACTAGGGTCCAATACGAGCAGTACTTC. Protein sequence: CSALLGTRVQYEQYF.

There are a few counts of this clonotype. V usage is TRBV6-5 and J usage is TRBJ1-1; 9 bases are a match to TRBD1. The CDR3 sequence is 19 residues long. Germline V gives CDR1 MNHEY, CDR2 SVGAGI. The V and J ends lost 0 bases and 1 base, in that order; junction bases with no gene match: 12. CDR3 coding DNA: TGTGCCAGCAGTTACTCATTCAGGGAAACAGGGGGCCCGAACACTGAAGCTTTCTTT. Amino acids: CASSYSFRETGGPNTEAFF.

This clonotype was picked up a small number of times. This rearrangement joins TRBV5-1 to TRBJ2-3; 7 bases map to TRBD1. V was pared by 7 bases and J by 2 bases, with 10 bases of the junction left unmatched. From germline, CDR1 is SGHRS and CDR2 YFSETQ. This CDR3 contains 15 residues. This chain's CDR3 is CASSQGDLYTDTQYF. The CDR3 DNA reads as TGCGCCAGCTCCCAGGGGGACCTATACACAGATACGCAGTATTTT.